One sample yielded the 9 T cell receptor beta chains listed below, sequenced in a study of OX40 agonist ivuxolimab in advanced cancers. The data were produced by immunoSEQ multiplex PCR, yet TCRdb's version contains in-frame clones alone and is incomplete. Of some 86,000 clones in the sample, less than 95% were seen once. Specimen: CD4+ or CD8+ T cells sorted from blood, collected in a trial of the OX40 agonist ivuxolimab. The receptors were gathered from an adult with an advanced solid tumor such as melanoma, head and neck, liver or kidney cancer.

The count of this clone is one. The chain joins TRBV18 to TRBJ2-3, with D unclear. The CDR3 spans 15 residues. V lost 3 bases to trimming and J lost 0 bases, with 10 bases between them. Germline V gene lookup returns CDR1 KGHSH and CDR2 LQKENI. Here the CDR3 DNA reads TGTGCCAGCTCACCTCCCTCGACTAGCACAGATACGCAGTATTTT. Translated, it gives CASSPPSTSTDTQYF.

The gene calls are TRBV2 and TRBJ2-5; 12 bases fit TRBD2. Germline trimming cut 10 bases from V and 7 bases from J; bases unmatched to any gene: 13. This CDR3 region has 15 residues. The germline gives CDR1 SNHLY, CDR2 FYNNEI. The CDR3 loop reads CANPRASGGAGTQYF. CDR3 DNA: TGTGCCAACCCGAGGGCTAGCGGGGGGGCAGGGACCCAGTACTTC.

The chain joins TRBV7-9 to TRBJ1-5, with D possibly being TRBD1 (6 bases). The CDR3 has 14 residues. V was pared by 5 bases and J by 8 bases, with 16 bases between. Germline V gives CDR1 SEHNR, CDR2 FQNEAQ (reference sequence). CDR3 coding DNA: TGTGCCAGCAGCGCCTGGGGGGCTGCAGAGCCCCAGCATTTT. Its translation is CASSAWGAAEPQHF.

The chain links TRBV7-6 to TRBJ2-1, with D perhaps TRBD1 (5 bases). This CDR3 contains 16 residues. CDR1 is SGHVS, CDR2 FNYEAQ, per germline. Deletions cut 5 bases from V and 2 bases from J, with 16 bases between. CDR3 in amino acids: CASSLLPPGPYNEQFF. The CDR3 DNA follows: TGTGCCAGCAGCCTACTACCCCCAGGGCCCTACAATGAGCAGTTCTTC.

This sequence joins TRBV5-4 and TRBJ1-1; D not resolved. V gave up 2 bases and J gave up 5 bases, with 4 bases separating them. CDR1 and CDR2 (germline): SGHNT, YYREEE (reference sequence). This CDR3 is 11 amino acids long. This CDR3 is CASSFQTEAFF. CDR3 DNA: TGTGCCAGCAGCTTTCAAACTGAAGCTTTCTTT. The whole variable domain, filled in from reference TRBV5-4 and TRBJ1-1, reads ETGVTQSPTHLIKTRGQQVTLRCSSQSGHNTVSWYQQALGQGPQFIFQYYREEENGRGNFPPRFSGLQFPNYSSELNVNALELDDSALYLCASSFQTEAFFGQGTRLTVV.

This clone was observed once. This rearrangement joins TRBV30 to TRBJ1-2, with D maybe TRBD1 (5 bases). V lost 0 bases and J 5 bases, leaving 13 bases between the germline ends. Germline values: CDR1 GTSNPN, CDR2 SVGIG (reference sequence). This CDR3 has 14 amino acids. The CDR3 is CAWSVPQERYGYTF. The CDR3 nucleotides are TGTGCCTGGAGTGTACCACAGGAGCGGTATGGCTACACCTTC.

The chain carries TRBV18 and TRBJ1-3, with TRBD1 identical over 7 bases. Germline V gives CDR1 KGHSH, CDR2 LQKENI. CDR3 size: 15 residues. V gave up 2 bases and J gave up 3 bases; unmatched junction bases: 4. CDR3 coding DNA: TGTGCCAGCTCACCAACAGGGGATAGTGGAAACACCATATATTTT. Translating gives CASSPTGDSGNTIYF.

Here the CDR3 reads CASSLADRVAEKLFF. DNA for the CDR3: TGTGCCAGCAGCCTTGCTGACAGGGTCGCTGAAAAACTGTTTTTT. The chain combines TRBV5-6 with TRBJ1-4; 7 bases agree with TRBD1. The junction had 10 bases not matched to a gene; V was cut back by 4 bases and J by 7 bases. Germline CDR1 is SGHDT and CDR2 is YYEEEE. There are 15 residues in the CDR3. Looking up the rest from reference TRBV5-6 and TRBJ1-4 gives the full variable domain: DAGVTQSPTHLIKTRGQQVTLRCSPKSGHDTVSWYQQALGQGPQFIFQYYEEEERQRGNFPDRFSGHQFPNYSSELNVNALLLGDSALYLCASSLADRVAEKLFFGSGTQLSVL.

The chain links TRBV10-2 to TRBJ2-1; the D is unclear. V dropped 4 bases and J dropped 9 bases, with 13 bases sitting between them. The CDR3 length is 13 residues. Per germline, CDR1 WSHSY and CDR2 SAAADI. CDR3 sequence reads: CASSGYSAAEQFF. The CDR3 nucleotides are TGCGCCAGCAGTGGTTATAGTGCTGCTGAGCAGTTCTTC.